Each of the 4 T cell receptor beta chains below was sequenced from the same sample in a study of PD-1 blockade in classical Hodgkin lymphoma. Using immunoSEQ multiplex PCR, the repertoire was profiled, and TCRdb retains in-frame clones only, with some absent. The sample consists of tens of thousands of clones, around 64% of them appearing once. The time point denotes: cycle 4 day 1 (C4D1), after about 6 weeks of nivolumab. Relapse was seen in all patients after autologous stem cell transplantation, and brentuximab vedotin exposure was variable. The specimen was peripheral blood mononuclear cells (PBMCs), collected before the fourth cycle of nivolumab. The receptors derive from a human donor with classical Hodgkin lymphoma.

The chain is built from TRBV6-1 and TRBJ1-2; D is uncertain. Germline V gene sequence: CDR1 MNHNS, CDR2 SASEGT. CDR3 length equals 15 residues. Trimming stripped 4 bases from V and 0 bases from J, with 12 bases between. CDR3 loop: CASSARRQTNYGYTF. In DNA, the CDR3 is TGTGCCAGCAGTGCCCGCAGGCAAACTAACTATGGCTACACCTTC.

The rearrangement uses TRBV28 and TRBJ1-1, with a weak D call TRBD1 (5 bases). Looked up from germline, CDR1 is MDHEN and CDR2 is SYDVKM. CDR3 length: 13 residues. V was shortened by 3 bases and J by 11 bases, with 16 bases between the two germline ends. CDR3 loop: CASSFRGSGRAFF. CDR3 bases: TGTGCCAGCAGTTTTAGAGGGTCAGGGAGGGCTTTCTTT.

The chain recombines TRBV5-8 with TRBJ2-7; TRBD1 matches at 7 bases. Germline CDR1 reads SGHTS; CDR2 reads YDEGEE. CDR3 length equals 15 residues. V trimming: 2 bases; J trimming: 3 bases; junction bases outside the gene matches: 8. CDR3 coding DNA: TGTGCCAGCAGCTTCGACAGGGTGGTTTTCTACGAGCAGTACTTC. Its translation: CASSFDRVVFYEQYF.

The rearrangement uses TRBV6-6 and TRBJ1-5; no clear D. The V gene lost 5 bases and the J gene lost 3 bases, with 5 bases spanning the gap. CDR3 length: 12 residues. CDR1 is MNHNY, CDR2 SVGAGI, per germline (reference sequence). CDR3 in DNA: TGTGCCAGCAGTGGCCCCAATCAGCCCCAGCATTTT. Translation gives CASSGPNQPQHF.